This paragraph covers one T cell receptor beta chain sequence. Participant age was about 18 to 89 years, and participants resided in approximately 25 US areas. Clinical history as reported by participants underpinned cohort assignment. Losses at the gene ends were 6 bases for V and 6 bases for J; bases not matched to a gene: 8. The CDR3 extends over 13 amino acids. Germline lookup yields CDR1 SQVTM and CDR2 ANQGSEA. The assay was immunoSEQ multiplex PCR, and TCRdb's table has in-frame clones only and misses some. The sample holds 360,000 or so clones, roughly nine tenths seen once. The sample belongs to a study of blood T cell repertoires in COVID-19. As for the study in general: T cells, B-cell-depleted T cells, or PBMCs provided the cDNA or gDNA that served as material.

The TCR originated in a woman in her thirties who had recovered from COVID-19. The genes are TRBV29-1 and TRBJ2-7; 10 bases agree with TRBD1. The source material was PBMCs or T cells enriched from blood (not recorded which). The CDR3 protein is CSVAPGQGSEQYF. CDR3 DNA sequence: TGCAGCGTAGCCCCGGGACAGGGGTCCGAGCAGTACTTC.